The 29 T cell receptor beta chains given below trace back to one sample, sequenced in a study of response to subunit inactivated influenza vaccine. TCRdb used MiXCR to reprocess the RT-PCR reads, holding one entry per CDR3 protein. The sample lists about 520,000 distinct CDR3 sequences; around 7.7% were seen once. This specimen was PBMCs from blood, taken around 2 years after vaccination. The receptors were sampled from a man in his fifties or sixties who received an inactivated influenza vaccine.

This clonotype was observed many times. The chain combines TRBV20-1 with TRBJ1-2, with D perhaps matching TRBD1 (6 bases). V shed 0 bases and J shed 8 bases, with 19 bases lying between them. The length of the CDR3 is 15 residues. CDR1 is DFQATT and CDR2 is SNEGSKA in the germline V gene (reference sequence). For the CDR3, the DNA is TGCAGTGCTAGAGATCCCATCTTACAGGGTGGCGGCTACACCTTC. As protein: CSARDPILQGGGYTF.

CDR3 sequence: CASSHGHLGYEQYF. The CDR3 nucleotides read TGTGCCAGCAGTCACGGACACCTGGGCTACGAGCAGTACTTC. The chain has TRBV6-5 and TRBJ2-7; D is possibly TRBD1 (5 bases). The CDR3 is 14 amino acids. The V end was cut by 5 bases, the J end by 3 bases, with 14 bases between. Per germline, CDR1 MNHEY and CDR2 SVGAGI.

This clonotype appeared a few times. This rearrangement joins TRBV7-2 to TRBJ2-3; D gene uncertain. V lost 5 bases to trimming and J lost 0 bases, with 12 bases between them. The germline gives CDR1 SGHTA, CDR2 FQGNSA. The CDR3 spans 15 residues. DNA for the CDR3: TGTGCCAGCAGCCCCCGCCCTCTAAGCACAGATACGCAGTATTTT. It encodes CASSPRPLSTDTQYF.

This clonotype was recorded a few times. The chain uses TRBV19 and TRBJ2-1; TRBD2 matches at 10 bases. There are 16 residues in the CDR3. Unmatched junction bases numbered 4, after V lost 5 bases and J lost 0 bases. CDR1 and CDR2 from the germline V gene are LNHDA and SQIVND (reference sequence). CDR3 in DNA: TGTGCCAGTAGTGTCATAGCGGGGGGCTCCTACAATGAGCAGTTCTTC. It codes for CASSVIAGGSYNEQFF.

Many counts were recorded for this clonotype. This chain's CDR3 is CASSLGEQDTQYF. The CDR3 nucleotides read TGTGCCAGCAGTTTAGGTGAACAAGATACGCAGTATTTT. This chain connects TRBV12-3 or TRBV12-4 to TRBJ2-3; D is uncertain. V was cut by 1 base and J by 5 bases, with 7 bases left in between. The CDR3 extends over 13 amino acids.

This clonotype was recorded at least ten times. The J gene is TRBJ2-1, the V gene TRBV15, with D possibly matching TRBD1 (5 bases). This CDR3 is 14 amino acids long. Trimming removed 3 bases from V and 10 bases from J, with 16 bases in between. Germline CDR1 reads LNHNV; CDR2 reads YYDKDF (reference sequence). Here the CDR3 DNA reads TGTGCCACCAGCAGGCAAAGGGGCCTAGGAGAGCAGTTCTTC. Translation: CATSRQRGLGEQFF.

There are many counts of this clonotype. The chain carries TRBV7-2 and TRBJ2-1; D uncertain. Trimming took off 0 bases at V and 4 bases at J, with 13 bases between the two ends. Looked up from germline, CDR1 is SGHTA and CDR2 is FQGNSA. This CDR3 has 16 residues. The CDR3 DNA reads TGTGCCAGCAGCTTAGCAGGTGGCGGCTCATACAATGAGCAGTTCTTC. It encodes CASSLAGGGSYNEQFF.

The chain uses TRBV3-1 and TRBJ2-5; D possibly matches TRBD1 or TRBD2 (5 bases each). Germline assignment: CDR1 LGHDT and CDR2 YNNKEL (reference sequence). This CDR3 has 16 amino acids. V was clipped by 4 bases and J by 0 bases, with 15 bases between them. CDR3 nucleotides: TGTGCCAGCAGCCCCTTGGGGTGGGGGTACCAAGAGACCCAGTACTTC. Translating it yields CASSPLGWGYQETQYF.

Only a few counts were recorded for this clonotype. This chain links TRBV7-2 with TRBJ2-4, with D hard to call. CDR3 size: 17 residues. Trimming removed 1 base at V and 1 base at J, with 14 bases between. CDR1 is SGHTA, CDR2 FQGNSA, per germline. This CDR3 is CASSLVVGPGAKNIQYF. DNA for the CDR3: TGTGCCAGCAGCTTAGTGGTTGGACCTGGGGCCAAAAACATTCAGTACTTC. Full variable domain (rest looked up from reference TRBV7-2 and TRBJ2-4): GAGVSQSPSNKVTEKGKDVELRCDPISGHTALYWYRQSLGQGLEFLIYFQGNSAPDKSGLPSDRFSAERTGGSVSTLTIQRTQQEDSAVYLCASSLVVGPGAKNIQYFGAGTRLSVL.

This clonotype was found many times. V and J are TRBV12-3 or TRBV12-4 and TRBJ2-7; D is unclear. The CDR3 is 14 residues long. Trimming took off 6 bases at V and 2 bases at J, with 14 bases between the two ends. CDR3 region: CASRRAEQTYEQYF. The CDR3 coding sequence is TGTGCCAGCAGGCGAGCCGAACAAACCTACGAGCAGTACTTC.

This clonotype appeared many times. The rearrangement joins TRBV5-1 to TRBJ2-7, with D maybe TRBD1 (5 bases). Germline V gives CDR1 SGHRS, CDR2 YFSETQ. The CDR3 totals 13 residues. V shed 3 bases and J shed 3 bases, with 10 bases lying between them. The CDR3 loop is CASSSPDNYEQYF. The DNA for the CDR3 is TGCGCCAGCAGCTCACCGGACAACTACGAGCAGTACTTC.

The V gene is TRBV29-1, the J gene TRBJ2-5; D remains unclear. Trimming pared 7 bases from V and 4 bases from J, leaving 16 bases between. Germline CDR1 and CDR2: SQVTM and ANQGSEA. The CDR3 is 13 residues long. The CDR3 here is CSARTGLAETQYF. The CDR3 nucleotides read TGCAGCGCCCGGACCGGTCTTGCAGAGACCCAGTACTTC. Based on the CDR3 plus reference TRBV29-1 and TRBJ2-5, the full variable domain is SAVISQKPSRDICQRGTSLTIQCQVDSQVTMMFWYRQQPGQSLTLIATANQGSEATYESGFVIDKFPISRPNLTFSTLTVSNMSPEDSSIYLCSARTGLAETQYFGPGTRLLVL.

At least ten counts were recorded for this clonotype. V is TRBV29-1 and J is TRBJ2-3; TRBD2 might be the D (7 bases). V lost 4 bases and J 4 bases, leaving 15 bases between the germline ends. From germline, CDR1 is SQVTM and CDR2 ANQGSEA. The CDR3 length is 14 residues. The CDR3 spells CSVVRGPSADTQYF. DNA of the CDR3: TGCAGCGTTGTGCGGGGGCCTTCAGCAGATACGCAGTATTTT.

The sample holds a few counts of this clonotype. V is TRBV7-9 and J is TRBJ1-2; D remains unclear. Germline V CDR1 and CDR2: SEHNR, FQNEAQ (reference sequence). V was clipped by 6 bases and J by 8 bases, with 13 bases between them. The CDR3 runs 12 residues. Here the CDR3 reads CASRRAGEGYTF. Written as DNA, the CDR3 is TGTGCCAGCAGGAGGGCAGGCGAGGGCTACACCTTC. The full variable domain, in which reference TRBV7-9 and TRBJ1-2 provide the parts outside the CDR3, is DTGVSQNPRHKITKRGQNVTFRCDPISEHNRLYWYRQTLGQGPEFLTYFQNEAQLEKSRLLSDRFSAERPKGSFSTLEIQRTEQGDSAMYLCASRRAGEGYTFGSGTRLTVV.

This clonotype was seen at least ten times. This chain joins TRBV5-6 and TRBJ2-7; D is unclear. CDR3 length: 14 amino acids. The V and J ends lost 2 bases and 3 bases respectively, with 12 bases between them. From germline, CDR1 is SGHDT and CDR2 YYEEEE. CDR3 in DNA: TGTGCCAGCAGCTTAGTGCCCGGCGACTACGAGCAGTACTTC. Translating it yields CASSLVPGDYEQYF.

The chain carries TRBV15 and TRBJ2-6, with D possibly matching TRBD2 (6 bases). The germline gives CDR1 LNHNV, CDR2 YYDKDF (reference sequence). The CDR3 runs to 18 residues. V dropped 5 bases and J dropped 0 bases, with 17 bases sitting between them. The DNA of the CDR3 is TGTGCCACCAGCGAGAAGGGACTGGAAGTCTCTGGGGCCAACGTCCTGACTTTC. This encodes CATSEKGLEVSGANVLTF.

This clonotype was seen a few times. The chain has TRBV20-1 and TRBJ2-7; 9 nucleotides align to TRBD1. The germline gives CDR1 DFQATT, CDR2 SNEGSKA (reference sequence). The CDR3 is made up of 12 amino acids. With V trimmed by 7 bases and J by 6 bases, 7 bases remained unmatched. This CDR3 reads CSGQDRGGEQYF. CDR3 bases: TGCAGTGGTCAGGACAGGGGAGGCGAGCAGTACTTC.

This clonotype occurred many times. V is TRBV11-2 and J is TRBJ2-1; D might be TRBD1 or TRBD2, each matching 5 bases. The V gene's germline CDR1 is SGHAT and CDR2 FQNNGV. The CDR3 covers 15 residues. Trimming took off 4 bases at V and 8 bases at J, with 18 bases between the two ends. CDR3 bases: TGTGCCAGCAGCTGGGGCGGGCTAGGTATCGATGAGCAGTTCTTC. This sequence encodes CASSWGGLGIDEQFF.

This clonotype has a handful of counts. CDR3 nucleotide sequence: TGTGCCAGCAGGGGGGACAGGGCCTCCCTTAGTGGGACAGATACGCAGTATTTT. Translation: CASRGDRASLSGTDTQYF. The chain recombines TRBV27 with TRBJ2-3; 9 nucleotides match TRBD1. V lost 6 bases, J lost 3 bases, and 16 bases stayed unmatched. From germline, CDR1 is MNHEY and CDR2 SMNVEV (reference sequence). This CDR3 is built from 18 residues.

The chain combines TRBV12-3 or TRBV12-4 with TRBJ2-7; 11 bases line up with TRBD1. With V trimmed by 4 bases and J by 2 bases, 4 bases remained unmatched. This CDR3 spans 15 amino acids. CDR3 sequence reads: CASSYGDRGTYEQYF. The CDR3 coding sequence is TGTGCCAGCAGTTACGGGGACAGGGGGACCTACGAGCAGTACTTC.

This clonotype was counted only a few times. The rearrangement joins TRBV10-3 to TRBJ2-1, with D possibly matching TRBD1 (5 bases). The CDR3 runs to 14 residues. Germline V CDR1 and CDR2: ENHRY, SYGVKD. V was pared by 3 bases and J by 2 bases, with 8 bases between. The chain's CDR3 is CAISDQGTYNEQFF. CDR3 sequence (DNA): TGTGCCATCAGTGACCAGGGTACCTACAATGAGCAGTTCTTC.

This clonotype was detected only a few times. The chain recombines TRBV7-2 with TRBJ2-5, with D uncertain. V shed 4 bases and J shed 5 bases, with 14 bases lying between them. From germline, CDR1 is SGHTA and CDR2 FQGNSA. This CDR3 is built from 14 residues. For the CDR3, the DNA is TGTGCCAGCAGCTGGGATTTGGGTAGGGAGACCCAGTACTTC. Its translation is CASSWDLGRETQYF.

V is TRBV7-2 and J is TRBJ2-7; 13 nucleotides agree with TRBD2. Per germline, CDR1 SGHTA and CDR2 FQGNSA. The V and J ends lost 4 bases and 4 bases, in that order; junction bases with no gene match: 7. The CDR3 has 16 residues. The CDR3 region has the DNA TGTGCCAGCAGCTCTGGGACTAGCGGGGCTGGATACGAGCAGTACTTC. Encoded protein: CASSSGTSGAGYEQYF.

The CDR3 here is CASSLSLLGRRPYEQYF. Here the CDR3 DNA reads TGTGCCAGCAGCCTAAGCCTTCTGGGACGGCGTCCCTACGAGCAGTACTTC. This chain uses TRBV14 with TRBJ2-7; D is possibly TRBD1 or TRBD2 (5 bases each). Germline V gene data show CDR1 as SGHDN and CDR2 as FVKESK. The V and J ends lost 4 bases and 2 bases respectively, with 21 bases between them. CDR3 length: 17 residues.

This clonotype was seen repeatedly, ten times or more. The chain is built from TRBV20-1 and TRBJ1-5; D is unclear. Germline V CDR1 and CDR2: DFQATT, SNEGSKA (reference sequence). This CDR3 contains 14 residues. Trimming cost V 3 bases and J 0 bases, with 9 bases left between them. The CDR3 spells CSARSVLSNQPQHF. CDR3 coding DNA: TGCAGTGCTAGGTCCGTCCTTAGCAATCAGCCCCAGCATTTT.

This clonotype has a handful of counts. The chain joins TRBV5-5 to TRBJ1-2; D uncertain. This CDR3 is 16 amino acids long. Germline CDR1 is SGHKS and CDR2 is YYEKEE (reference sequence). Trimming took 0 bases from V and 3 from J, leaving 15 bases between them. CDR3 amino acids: CASSLAIGQTHYGYTF. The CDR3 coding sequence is TGTGCCAGCAGCTTGGCCATCGGTCAGACTCACTATGGCTACACCTTC.

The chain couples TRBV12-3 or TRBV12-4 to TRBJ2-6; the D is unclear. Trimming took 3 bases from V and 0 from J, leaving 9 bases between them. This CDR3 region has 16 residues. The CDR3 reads CASSFGSTSGANVLTF. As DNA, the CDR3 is TGTGCCAGCAGTTTTGGCTCCACCTCTGGGGCCAACGTCCTGACTTTC.

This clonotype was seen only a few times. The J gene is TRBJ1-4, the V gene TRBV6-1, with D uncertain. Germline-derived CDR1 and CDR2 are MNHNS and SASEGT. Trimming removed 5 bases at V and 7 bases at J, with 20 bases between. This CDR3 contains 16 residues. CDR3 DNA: TGTGCCAGCAGTCCAGCCCCAGACGGCAGCACTGAAAAACTGTTTTTT. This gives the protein CASSPAPDGSTEKLFF.

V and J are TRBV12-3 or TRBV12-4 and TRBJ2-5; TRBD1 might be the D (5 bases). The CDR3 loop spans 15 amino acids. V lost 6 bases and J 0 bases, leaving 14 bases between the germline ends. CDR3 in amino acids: CASSRYRTNQETQYF. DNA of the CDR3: TGTGCCAGCAGCAGGTACCGGACAAACCAAGAGACCCAGTACTTC.